The clone carrying this T cell receptor (beta chain) came up many times. This table comes from immunoSEQ multiplex PCR, and its TCRdb copy is limited to in-frame clones, with some not included. This sample has 200,000 or so clones, with around 88% found just once. Trimming shortened V by 7 bases and J by 3 bases, and 10 bases separated the two germline ends. This CDR3 spans 12 amino acids. CDR1 and CDR2 from the germline V gene are SNHLY and FYNNEI. This sample is drawn from a study of blood T cell repertoires in COVID-19. Study information: There were acute and convalescent COVID-19 samples, and they came from the United States, Italy and Spain.

The chain has TRBV2 and TRBJ2-7; TRBD1 is a possible D gene (6 bases). The TCR sequence derives from a woman between 35 and 50 years old with acute COVID-19. The specimen sequenced was PBMCs or T cells enriched from blood (not recorded which). DNA of the CDR3: TGTGCCAGCACCCAACAGGGCTACGAGCAGTACTTC. The encoded protein is CASTQQGYEQYF.